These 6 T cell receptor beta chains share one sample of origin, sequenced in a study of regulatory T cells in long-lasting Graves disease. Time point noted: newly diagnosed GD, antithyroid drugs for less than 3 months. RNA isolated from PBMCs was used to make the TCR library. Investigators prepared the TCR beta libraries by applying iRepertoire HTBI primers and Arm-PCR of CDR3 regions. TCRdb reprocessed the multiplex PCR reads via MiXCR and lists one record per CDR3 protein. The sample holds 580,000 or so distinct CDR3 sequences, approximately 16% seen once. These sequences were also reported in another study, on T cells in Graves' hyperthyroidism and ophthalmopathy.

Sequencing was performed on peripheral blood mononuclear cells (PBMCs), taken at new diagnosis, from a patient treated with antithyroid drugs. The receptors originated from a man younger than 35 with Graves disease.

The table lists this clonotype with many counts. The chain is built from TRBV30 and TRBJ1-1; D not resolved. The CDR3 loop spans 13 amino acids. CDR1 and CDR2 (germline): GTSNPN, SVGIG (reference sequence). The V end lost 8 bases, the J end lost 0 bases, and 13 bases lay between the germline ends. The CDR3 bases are TGTGCCAGCACCAGGACCGTGAACACTGAAGCTTTCTTT. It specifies CASTRTVNTEAFF.

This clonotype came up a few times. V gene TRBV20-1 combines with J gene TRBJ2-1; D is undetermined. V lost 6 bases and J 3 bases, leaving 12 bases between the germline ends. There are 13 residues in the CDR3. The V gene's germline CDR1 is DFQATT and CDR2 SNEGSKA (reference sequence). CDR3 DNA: TGCAGTGCCGAGACTGAAAGCTACAATGAGCAGTTCTTC. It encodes CSAETESYNEQFF.

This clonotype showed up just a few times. CDR3 residues: CASSQVGSMGRQYF. The CDR3 DNA reads as TGCGCCAGCAGCCAAGTCGGGTCCATGGGTCGGCAGTACTTC. V usage is TRBV4-1 and J usage is TRBJ2-5; no clear D. V lost 1 base to trimming and J lost 11 bases, with 17 bases between them. Germline CDR1 MGHRA, CDR2 YSYEKL. The CDR3 covers 14 residues.

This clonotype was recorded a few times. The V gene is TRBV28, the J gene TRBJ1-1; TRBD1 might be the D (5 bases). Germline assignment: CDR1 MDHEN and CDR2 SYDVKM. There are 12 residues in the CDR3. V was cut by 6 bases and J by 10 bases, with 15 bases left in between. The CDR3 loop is CASSLEPGRAFF. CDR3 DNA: TGTGCCAGCAGCTTGGAGCCAGGGCGAGCTTTCTTT.

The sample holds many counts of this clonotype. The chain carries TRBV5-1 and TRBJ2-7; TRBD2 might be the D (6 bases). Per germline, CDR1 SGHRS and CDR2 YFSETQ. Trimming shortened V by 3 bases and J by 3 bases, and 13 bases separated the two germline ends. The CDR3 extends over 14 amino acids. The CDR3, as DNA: TGCGCCAGCAGCTCATCGGCCGGGGGCTACGAGCAGTACTTC. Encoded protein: CASSSSAGGYEQYF.

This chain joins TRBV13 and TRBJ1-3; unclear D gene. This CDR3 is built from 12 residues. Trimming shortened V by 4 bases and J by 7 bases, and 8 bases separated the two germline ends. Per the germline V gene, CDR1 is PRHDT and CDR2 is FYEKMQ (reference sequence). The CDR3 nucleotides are TGTGCCAGCAGCTGGTACCGGAACACCATATATTTT. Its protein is CASSWYRNTIYF.